Listed below are T cell receptor beta chains from one sample, sequenced in a study of T-cell reconstitution after alpha-beta-depleted transplantation in children. In TCRdb, the PCR reads were re-called with MiXCR into one record per CDR3 protein. Among around 670,000 distinct CDR3 sequences listed, around 14% were seen once. The sample here was PBMCs, taken before TCRalphabeta/CD19-depleted stem cell transplant. All receptors derive from a girl aged 2 to 9 with congenital amegakaryocytic thrombocytopenia, due to receive a stem cell transplant. Both conserved end residues are part of each CDR3. D genes are given only for firm matches. Clone size is stated in some rows and not others, as once, few, many or a class when expanded.

V: TRBV5-1; J: TRBJ2-7; D: TRBD2; size: many; length: 15; CDR3: CASSTSAGRSYEQYF; DNA: TGCGCCAGCAGCACCTCAGCGGGGCGCTCCTACGAGCAGTACTTC
V: TRBV5-1; J: TRBJ2-1; D: .; size: many; length: 14; CDR3: CASSPLGGYNEQFF; DNA: TGTGCCAGCTCACCATTGGGGGGTTACAATGAGCAGTTCTTC
V: TRBV10-1; J: TRBJ2-3; D: .; size: many; length: 14; CDR3: CASRRSGRLDTQYF; DNA: TGCGCCAGCAGACGGTCGGGAAGGCTAGATACGCAGTATTTT
V: TRBV10-3; J: TRBJ2-5; D: .; size: .; length: 13; CDR3: CAITAGPQETQYF; DNA: TGTGCCATCACCGCAGGCCCCCAAGAGACCCAGTACTTC
V: TRBV5-1; J: TRBJ2-7; D: .; size: many; length: 14; CDR3: CASSLVGYSYEQYF; DNA: TGCGCCAGCAGCTTGGTAGGATACTCCTACGAGCAGTACTTC
V: TRBV5-1; J: TRBJ1-1; D: .; size: few; length: 15; CDR3: CASSFSRMVDTEAFF; DNA: TGCGCCAGCAGCTTTTCCAGGATGGTTGACACTGAAGCTTTCTTT
V: TRBV29-1; J: TRBJ2-5; D: TRBD2; size: many; length: 15; CDR3: CSVELAGRRGETQYF; DNA: TGCAGCGTCGAACTAGCGGGAAGGAGAGGAGAGACCCAGTACTTC
V: TRBV7-2; J: TRBJ1-1; D: .; size: many; length: 14; CDR3: CASSLSGVDTEAFF; DNA: TGTGCCAGCAGCTTATCCGGTGTGGACACTGAAGCTTTCTTT
V: TRBV6-8; J: TRBJ1-1; D: .; size: .; length: 14; CDR3: CGRGEEVGNTEAFF; DNA: TGTGGCCGGGGCGAGGAGGTGGGTAACACTGAAGCTTTCTTT
V: TRBV24-1; J: TRBJ2-5; D: .; size: few; length: 14; CDR3: CATSGSGDIETQYF; DNA: TGTGCCACCAGTGGTTCGGGGGATATAGAGACCCAGTACTTC
V: TRBV29-1; J: TRBJ2-5; D: .; size: many; length: 15; CDR3: CSVPITGTTGGTQYF; DNA: TGCAGCGTACCCATAACGGGTACCACCGGCGGGACCCAGTACTTC
V: TRBV20-1; J: TRBJ2-5; D: .; size: many; length: 11; CDR3: CSASSYETQYF; DNA: TGCAGTGCTAGTTCCTATGAGACCCAGTACTTC
V: TRBV20-1; J: TRBJ2-3; D: .; size: few; length: 11; CDR3: CRAEVGDTQYF; DNA: TGCAGAGCGGAGGTGGGAGATACGCAGTATTTT
V: TRBV7-9; J: TRBJ1-5; D: .; size: few; length: 12; CDR3: CASGQDNQPQHF; DNA: TGTGCGTCCGGGCAGGACAATCAGCCCCAGCATTTT
V: TRBV30; J: TRBJ2-1; D: TRBD2; size: .; length: 18; CDR3: CAWSVVGYLAGANNEQFF; DNA: TGTGCCTGGAGTGTAGTGGGGTACCTAGCGGGAGCAAACAATGAGCAGTTCTTC
V: TRBV15; J: TRBJ2-3; D: .; size: .; length: 16; CDR3: CATSRDSGLFTDTQYF; DNA: TGTGCCACCAGCAGAGACTCGGGACTCTTCACAGATACGCAGTATTTT
V: TRBV7-6; J: TRBJ2-7; D: .; size: many; length: 14; CDR3: CASSLGAGLYEQYF; DNA: TGTGCCAGCAGCTTAGGGGCTGGCCTCTACGAGCAGTACTTC
V: TRBV7-6; J: TRBJ2-1; D: TRBD1; size: .; length: 16; CDR3: CASSSLTGETYNEQFF; DNA: TGTGCCAGCAGCTCATTGACAGGGGAGACCTACAATGAGCAGTTCTTC
V: TRBV4-1; J: TRBJ2-2; D: .; size: .; length: 17; CDR3: CASSQSTGTPNTGELFF; DNA: TGCGCCAGCAGCCAGTCAACCGGGACACCGAACACCGGGGAGCTGTTTTTT
V: TRBV14; J: TRBJ2-2; D: .; size: .; length: 18; CDR3: CASSQEFMYGGLTGELFF; DNA: TGTGCCAGCAGCCAAGAATTTATGTACGGCGGACTCACCGGGGAGCTGTTTTTT
V: TRBV20-1; J: TRBJ1-5; D: .; size: many; length: 13; CDR3: CSAGGNSNQPQHF; DNA: TGCAGTGCTGGGGGGAATAGCAATCAGCCCCAGCATTTT
V: TRBV20-1; J: TRBJ1-3; D: TRBD1; size: .; length: 14; CDR3: CSAQLKTGANTIYF; DNA: TGCAGTGCCCAGCTTAAGACAGGGGCAAACACCATATATTTT
V: TRBV20-1; J: TRBJ2-1; D: .; size: .; length: 12; CDR3: CCADRGSSGQFF; DNA: TGCTGTGCCGACCGTGGAAGTTCTGGGCAGTTCTTC
V: TRBV5-1; J: TRBJ1-1; D: .; size: many; length: 15; CDR3: CASSLVVSRNTEAFF; DNA: TGCGCCAGCAGCTTGGTTGTTAGTCGGAACACTGAAGCTTTCTTT
V: TRBV27; J: TRBJ2-2; D: TRBD1; size: many; length: 16; CDR3: CASRPLGTDNTGELFF; DNA: TGTGCCAGCAGACCACTCGGGACAGATAACACCGGGGAGCTGTTTTTT
V: TRBV5-1; J: TRBJ1-3; D: .; size: many; length: 14; CDR3: CASSLAGYGNTIYF; DNA: TGCGCCAGCAGCTTGGCAGGGTATGGAAACACCATATATTTT
V: TRBV30; J: TRBJ1-5; D: .; size: few; length: 13; CDR3: CAWSDHSNQPQHF; DNA: TGTGCCTGGAGTGATCATAGCAATCAGCCCCAGCATTTT
V: TRBV6-5; J: TRBJ2-2; D: .; size: many; length: 11; CDR3: CASRAPGELFF; DNA: TGTGCCAGCAGAGCCCCCGGGGAGCTGTTTTTT
V: TRBV29-1; J: TRBJ2-5; D: TRBD2; size: many; length: 14; CDR3: CSVDTSGAQETQYF; DNA: TGCAGCGTTGACACTAGCGGGGCCCAAGAGACCCAGTACTTC
V: TRBV6-1; J: TRBJ1-1; D: .; size: many; length: 14; CDR3: CASSPPGGTTEAFF; DNA: TGTGCCAGCAGCCCACCGGGAGGGACAACTGAAGCTTTCTTT
V: TRBV19; J: TRBJ2-5; D: .; size: .; length: 13; CDR3: CASRPDGEETQYF; DNA: TGTGCCAGTAGGCCTGACGGTGAAGAGACCCAGTACTTC
V: TRBV20-1; J: TRBJ2-1; D: TRBD2; size: few; length: 14; CDR3: CSARSSGSINEQFF; DNA: TGCAGTGCTAGAAGTAGCGGGAGTATCAATGAGCAGTTCTTC
V: TRBV12-3/TRBV12-4; J: TRBJ2-5; D: .; size: .; length: 13; CDR3: CASSLGRRETQYF; DNA: TGTGCCAGCAGTCTAGGGAGGAGAGAGACCCAGTACTTC
V: TRBV7-7; J: TRBJ2-2; D: TRBD1; size: few; length: 14; CDR3: CASSAQGAAGELFF; DNA: TGTGCCAGCAGCGCACAGGGGGCCGCCGGGGAGCTGTTTTTT
V: TRBV29-1; J: TRBJ2-7; D: TRBD2; size: few; length: 15; CDR3: CSVEAAERESYEQYF; DNA: TGCAGCGTTGAAGCCGCTGAGCGGGAATCCTACGAGCAGTACTTC
V: TRBV29-1; J: TRBJ2-1; D: .; size: .; length: 10; CDR3: CSVENNEQLF; DNA: TGCAGCGTTGAAAACAATGAGCAGCTCTTC
V: TRBV18; J: TRBJ2-5; D: .; size: many; length: 17; CDR3: CASSPVLEPIERETQYF; DNA: TGTGCCAGCTCACCAGTCCTGGAACCGATAGAGCGAGAGACCCAGTACTTC
V: TRBV18; J: TRBJ2-7; D: TRBD1; size: .; length: 14; CDR3: CASSRQGMSYEQYF; DNA: TGTGCCAGCTCACGACAGGGAATGTCCTACGAGCAGTACTTC
V: TRBV5-1; J: TRBJ2-7; D: TRBD1; size: .; length: 17; CDR3: CASSPVRRRQGAYEQYF; DNA: TGCGCCAGCAGCCCCGTGAGGCGGAGACAGGGGGCCTACGAGCAGTACTTC
V: TRBV7-9; J: TRBJ1-4; D: .; size: .; length: 16; CDR3: CASSGGARATNEKLFF; DNA: TGTGCCAGCAGCGGCGGGGCGCGGGCTACTAATGAAAAACTGTTTTTT
V: TRBV20-1; J: TRBJ2-1; D: TRBD2; size: .; length: 15; CDR3: CSARKAGWEGNEQFF; DNA: TGCAGTGCTAGAAAAGCGGGTTGGGAGGGGAATGAGCAGTTCTTC
V: TRBV7-8; J: TRBJ1-5; D: .; size: .; length: 13; CDR3: CASSSSRVQPQHF; DNA: TGTGCCAGCAGCTCGTCAAGGGTTCAGCCCCAGCATTTT
V: TRBV7-8; J: TRBJ1-4; D: .; size: few; length: 19; CDR3: CASSLGRVGGGGTNEKLFF; DNA: TGTGCCAGCAGCTTAGGAAGGGTCGGCGGAGGGGGGACTAATGAAAAACTGTTTTTT
V: TRBV7-8; J: TRBJ2-7; D: TRBD2; size: few; length: 16; CDR3: CASALARRLANYEQYF; DNA: TGTGCCAGCGCCCTAGCGCGGAGACTAGCAAACTACGAGCAGTACTTC
V: TRBV5-1; J: TRBJ2-1; D: .; size: .; length: 15; CDR3: CASSLVPRGVNEQFF; DNA: TGCGCCAGCAGCTTGGTGCCTAGGGGGGTGAATGAGCAGTTCTTC
V: TRBV28; J: TRBJ2-1; D: .; size: .; length: 14; CDR3: CASSSQTGTAEQFF; DNA: TGTGCCAGCAGTTCTCAAACTGGGACTGCTGAGCAGTTCTTC